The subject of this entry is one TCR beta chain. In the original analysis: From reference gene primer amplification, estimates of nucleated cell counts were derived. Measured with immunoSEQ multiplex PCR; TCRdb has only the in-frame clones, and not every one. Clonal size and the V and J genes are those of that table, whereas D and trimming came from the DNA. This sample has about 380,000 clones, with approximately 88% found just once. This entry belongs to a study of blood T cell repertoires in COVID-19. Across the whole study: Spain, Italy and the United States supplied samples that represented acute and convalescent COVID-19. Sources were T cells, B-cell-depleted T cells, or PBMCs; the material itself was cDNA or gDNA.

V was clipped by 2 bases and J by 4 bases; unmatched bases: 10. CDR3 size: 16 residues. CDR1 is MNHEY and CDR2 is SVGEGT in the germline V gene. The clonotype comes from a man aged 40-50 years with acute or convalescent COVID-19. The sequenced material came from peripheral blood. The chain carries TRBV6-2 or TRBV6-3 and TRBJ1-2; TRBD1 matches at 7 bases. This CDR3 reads CASSYLRTGIFYGYTF. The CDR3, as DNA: TGTGCCAGCAGTTACCTACGGACAGGAATCTTCTATGGCTACACCTTC.